The TCR beta chain described here comes from a study of blood T cell repertoires in COVID-19. The germline V gene has CDR1 KGHSH and CDR2 LQKENI. Trimming pared 5 bases from V and 7 bases from J, leaving 12 bases between. CDR3 length: 12 amino acids. Donors of Cohort 3 who recovered were those that had two negative PCRs, clearance, or symptom resolution. Original data processing: The authors estimated nucleated cell counts from reference gene primer amplification. Repertoires were generated with immunoSEQ multiplex PCR, while TCRdb's copy carries only in-frame clones and drops some. The D gene and trimming were derived from the DNA, and the V and J assignments and clone size from that table. Of 380,000 or so clones in the sample, roughly 86% are singletons; the top ten hold 1% to 1.5%.

The TCR comes from a man aged 25-40 years who had recovered from COVID-19. The rearrangement joins TRBV18 to TRBJ2-7, with D possibly matching TRBD1 (5 bases). Material for sequencing was PBMCs or T cells enriched from blood (not recorded which). The CDR3 DNA follows: TGTGCCAGCTCAGAAACAGGTAAAGAGCAGTACTTC. Encoded protein: CASSETGKEQYF.